The present TCR beta chain was sequenced within a study of long-term antiretroviral therapy in people with HIV. At survey level, the immunoSEQ assay was run in its v3.0 version. Only in-frame clones appear in the TCRdb table, and some are missing; sequencing was by immunoSEQ multiplex PCR. Among 30,000 to 40,000 clones listed, about three quarters were seen once. This CDR3 spans 17 amino acids. For each donor, at least one pre-ART and at least two post-ART PBMC samples were available. Each specimen consisted of roughly 1-10 million cryopreserved PBMC prior to extraction of DNA. V and J are TRBV12-2 and TRBJ2-5; the table's D gene call, TRBD2, was not cross checked with the DNA. TRBV12-2 is noted as a pseudogene. The material sequenced was unsorted PBMCs, taken 3.1 years after starting antiretroviral therapy. The sequence derives from a woman between 45 and 60 years old with HIV. DNA for the CDR3: TGTGCAAGTCGCATAAATCCCCTTAGCGGGGCACCAGAGACCCAGTACTTC. Translated: CASRINPLSGAPETQYF.